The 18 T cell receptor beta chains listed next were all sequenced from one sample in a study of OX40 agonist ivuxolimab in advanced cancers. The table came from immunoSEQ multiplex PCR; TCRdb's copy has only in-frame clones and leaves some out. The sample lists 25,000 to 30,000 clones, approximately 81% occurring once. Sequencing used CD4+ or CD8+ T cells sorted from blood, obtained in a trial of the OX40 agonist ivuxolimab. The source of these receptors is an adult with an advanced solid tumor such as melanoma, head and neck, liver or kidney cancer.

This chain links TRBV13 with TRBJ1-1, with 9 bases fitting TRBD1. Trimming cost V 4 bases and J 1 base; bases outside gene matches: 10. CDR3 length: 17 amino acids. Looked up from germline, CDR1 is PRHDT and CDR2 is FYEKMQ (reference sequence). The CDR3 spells CASSSLTPGQGNTEAFF. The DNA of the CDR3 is TGTGCCAGCAGCTCTTTGACACCGGGACAGGGGAACACTGAAGCTTTCTTT.

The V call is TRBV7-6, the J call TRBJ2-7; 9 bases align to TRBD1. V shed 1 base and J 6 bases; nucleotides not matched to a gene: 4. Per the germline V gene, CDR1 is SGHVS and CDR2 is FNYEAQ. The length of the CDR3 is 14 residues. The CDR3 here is CASSLGTGEREQYF. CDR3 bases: TGTGCCAGCAGCTTAGGGACAGGGGAGCGCGAGCAGTACTTC.

The CDR3 is CASSPTSPNEQFF. Here the CDR3 DNA reads TGTGCCAGCAGCCCGACTAGCCCCAATGAGCAGTTCTTC. The rearrangement joins TRBV11-2 to TRBJ2-1, with 7 bases fitting TRBD2. V gave up 5 bases and J gave up 6 bases; unmatched junction bases: 4. This CDR3 region has 13 residues. The germline gives CDR1 SGHAT, CDR2 FQNNGV.

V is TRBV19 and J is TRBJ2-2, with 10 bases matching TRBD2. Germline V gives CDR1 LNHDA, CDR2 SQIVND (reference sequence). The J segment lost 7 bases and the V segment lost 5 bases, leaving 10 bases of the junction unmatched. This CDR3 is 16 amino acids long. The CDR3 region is CASSEPSSGGFGELFF. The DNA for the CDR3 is TGTGCCAGTAGTGAACCCTCTAGCGGGGGATTCGGGGAGCTGTTTTTT.

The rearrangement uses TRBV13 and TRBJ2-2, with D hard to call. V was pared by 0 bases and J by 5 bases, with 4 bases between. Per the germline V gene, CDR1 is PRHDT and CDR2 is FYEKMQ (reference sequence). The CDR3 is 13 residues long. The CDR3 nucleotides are TGTGCCAGCAGCTTAGGGGGGACCGGGGAGCTGTTTTTT. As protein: CASSLGGTGELFF.

CDR3 DNA: TGTGCCAGCAGCTTAGGGTCCAGTAACACTGAAGCTTTCTTT. Protein product: CASSLGSSNTEAFF. The chain employs TRBV7-6 and TRBJ1-1; no clear D gene. The ends were cut back, 1 base at V and 2 bases at J, with 8 bases in the middle. The CDR3 runs 14 residues. Germline loops: CDR1 SGHVS, CDR2 FNYEAQ.

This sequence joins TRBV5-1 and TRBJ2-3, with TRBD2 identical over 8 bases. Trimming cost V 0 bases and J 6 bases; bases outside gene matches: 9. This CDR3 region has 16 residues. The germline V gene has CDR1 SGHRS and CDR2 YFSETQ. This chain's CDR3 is CASSLAFAGGLDTQYF. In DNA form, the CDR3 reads TGCGCCAGCAGCTTGGCCTTTGCGGGGGGACTCGATACGCAGTATTTT.

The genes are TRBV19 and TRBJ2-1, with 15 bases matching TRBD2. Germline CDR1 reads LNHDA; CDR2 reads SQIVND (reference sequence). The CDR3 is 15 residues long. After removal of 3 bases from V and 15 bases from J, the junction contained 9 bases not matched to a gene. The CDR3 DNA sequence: TGTGCCAGTAGTATCGGGACTAGCGGGAGGATAAGGCGGTTCTTC. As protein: CASSIGTSGRIRRFF.

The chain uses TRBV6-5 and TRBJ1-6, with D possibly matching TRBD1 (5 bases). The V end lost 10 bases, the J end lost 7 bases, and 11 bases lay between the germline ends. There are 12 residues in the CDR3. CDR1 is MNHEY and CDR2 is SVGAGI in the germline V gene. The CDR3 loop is CAIGHLNSPLHF. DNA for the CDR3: TGTGCCATCGGACACCTCAATTCACCCCTCCACTTT.

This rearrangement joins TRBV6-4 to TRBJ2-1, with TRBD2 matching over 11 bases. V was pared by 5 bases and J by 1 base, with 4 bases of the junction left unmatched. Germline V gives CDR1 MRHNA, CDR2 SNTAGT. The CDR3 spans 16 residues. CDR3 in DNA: TGTGCCAGCAGTCCACTAGCGGGAGCATCCTACAATGAGCAGTTCTTC. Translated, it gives CASSPLAGASYNEQFF.

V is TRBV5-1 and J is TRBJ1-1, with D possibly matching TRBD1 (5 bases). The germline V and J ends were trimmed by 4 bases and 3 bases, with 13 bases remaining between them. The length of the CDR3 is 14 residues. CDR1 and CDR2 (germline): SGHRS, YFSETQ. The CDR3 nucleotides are TGCGCCAGCAGCAACGACGGGACGTACACTGAAGCTTTCTTT. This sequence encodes CASSNDGTYTEAFF. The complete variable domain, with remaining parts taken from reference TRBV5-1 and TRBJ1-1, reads KAGVTQTPRYLIKTRGQQVTLSCSPISGHRSVSWYQQTPGQGLQFLFEYFSETQRNKGNFPGRFSGRQFSNSRSEMNVSTLELGDSALYLCASSNDGTYTEAFFGQGTRLTVV.

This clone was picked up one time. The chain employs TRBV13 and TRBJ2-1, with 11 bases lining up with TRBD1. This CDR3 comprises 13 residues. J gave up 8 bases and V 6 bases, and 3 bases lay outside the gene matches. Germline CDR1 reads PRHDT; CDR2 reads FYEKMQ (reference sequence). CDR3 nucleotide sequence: TGTGCCAGCAGGTCGGGACAGGGGGATGAGCAGTTCTTC. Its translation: CASRSGQGDEQFF.

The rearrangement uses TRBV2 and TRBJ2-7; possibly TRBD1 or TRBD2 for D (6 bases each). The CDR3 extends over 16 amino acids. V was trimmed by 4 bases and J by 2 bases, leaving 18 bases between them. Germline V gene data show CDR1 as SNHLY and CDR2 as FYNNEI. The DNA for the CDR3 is TGTGCCAGCAGTGGGGCGGAGGGGGGCATCCCCTACGAGCAGTACTTC. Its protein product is CASSGAEGGIPYEQYF.

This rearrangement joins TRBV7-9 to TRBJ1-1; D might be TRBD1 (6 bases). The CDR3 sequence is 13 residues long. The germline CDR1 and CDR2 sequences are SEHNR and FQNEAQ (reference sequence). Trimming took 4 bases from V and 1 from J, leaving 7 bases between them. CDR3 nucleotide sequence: TGTGCCAGCAGCTCGACAGGGAACACTGAAGCTTTCTTT. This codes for CASSSTGNTEAFF.

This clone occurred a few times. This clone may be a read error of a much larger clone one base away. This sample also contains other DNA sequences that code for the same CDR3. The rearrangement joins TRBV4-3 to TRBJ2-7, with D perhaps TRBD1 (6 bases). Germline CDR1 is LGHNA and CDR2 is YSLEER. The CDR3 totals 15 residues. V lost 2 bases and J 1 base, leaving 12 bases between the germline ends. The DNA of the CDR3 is TGCGCCAGCAGCCAATACCGGGACATTTCCTACGAGCAGTACTTC. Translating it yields CASSQYRDISYEQYF.

The CDR3 DNA reads TGTGCCAGCAGCCACCCTGGGGACTATGGCTACACCTTC. Protein product: CASSHPGDYGYTF. V and J are TRBV2 and TRBJ1-2; no reliable D call. CDR3 length: 13 amino acids. Trimming took off 6 bases at V and 3 bases at J, with 11 bases between the two ends. In germline, CDR1 is SNHLY, CDR2 FYNNEI.

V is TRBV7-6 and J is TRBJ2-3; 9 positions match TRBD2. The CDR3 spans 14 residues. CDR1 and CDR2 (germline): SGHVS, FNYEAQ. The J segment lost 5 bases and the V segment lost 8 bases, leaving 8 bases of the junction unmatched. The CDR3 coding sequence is TGTGCCAGCGGTGCGGGGGGGGCCGTAGATACGCAGTATTTT. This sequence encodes CASGAGGAVDTQYF.

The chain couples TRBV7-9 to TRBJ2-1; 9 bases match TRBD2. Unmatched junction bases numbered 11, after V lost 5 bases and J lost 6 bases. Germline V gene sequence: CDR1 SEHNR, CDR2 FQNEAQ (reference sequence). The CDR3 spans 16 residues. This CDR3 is CASSREVSGRFNEQFF. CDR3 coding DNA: TGTGCCAGCAGCCGTGAAGTGAGCGGGAGGTTCAATGAGCAGTTCTTC.